This is a list of T cell receptor beta chains from one sample in a study of cytomegalovirus exposure and HLA in healthy donors. This table comes from immunoSEQ multiplex PCR, and its TCRdb copy is limited to in-frame clones, with some not included. The repertoire holds 100,000 to 120,000 clones, with 10% to 15% as singletons. Specimen: PBMCs. These TCRs come from a man aged 40-49 years in good health and CMV-seropositive. Both conserved end residues are part of each CDR3. The D gene is left open where the match is weak. Where a row states a size, it is once, few, many or the class of an expanded clone; other rows omit it.

size | J | D | V | CDR3 | DNA
- | TRBJ2-7 | TRBD1 | TRBV6-5 | CASSYLGQGSEQYF | TGTGCCAGCAGTTACCTAGGACAGGGGTCCGAGCAGTACTTC
few | TRBJ2-1 | - | TRBV4-3 | CASSQVSDNEQFF | TGCGCCAGCAGCCAAGTATCGGACAATGAGCAGTTCTTC
- | TRBJ1-4 | - | TRBV27 | CASSFKGFRSEKLFF | TGTGCCAGCAGTTTCAAGGGGTTCAGAAGCGAAAAACTGTTTTTT
- | TRBJ2-2 | TRBD2 | TRBV10-3 | CAISVFSGGTGELFF | TGTGCCATCAGTGTTTTCTCGGGGGGAACCGGGGAGCTGTTTTTT
- | TRBJ2-7 | - | TRBV11-2 | CASSLDKDFYEQYF | TGTGCCAGCAGCTTAGATAAGGACTTCTACGAGCAGTACTTC
few | TRBJ1-1 | TRBD1 | TRBV27 | CASSLVGTGSAAFF | TGTGCCAGCAGTTTAGTCGGGACAGGCAGTGCGGCTTTCTTT
- | TRBJ2-7 | - | TRBV19 | CASSIGGQGNEQYF | TGTGCCAGTAGTATAGGTGGGCAGGGAAACGAGCAGTACTTC
- | TRBJ2-1 | TRBD1 | TRBV9 | CASSVEGQGNEQFF | TGTGCCAGCAGCGTAGAGGGACAGGGGAATGAGCAGTTCTTC
- | TRBJ2-1 | TRBD2 | TRBV9 | CASSPPGTNYNEQFF | TGTGCCAGCAGCCCGCCGGGGACTAACTACAATGAGCAGTTCTTC
- | TRBJ2-1 | TRBD2 | TRBV30 | CASTSGSPYEQFF | TGTGCCTCAACTAGCGGGAGCCCCTATGAGCAGTTCTTC
few | TRBJ2-6 | TRBD1 | TRBV7-6 | CASSLAEGGQAVSGANVLTF | TGTGCCAGCAGCTTAGCGGAAGGGGGACAGGCTGTGTCTGGGGCCAACGTCCTGACTTTC
- | TRBJ2-7 | - | TRBV28 | CASSLFVQNIYEQYF | TGTGCCAGCAGTTTATTCGTACAGAATATCTACGAGCAGTACTTC
- | TRBJ2-7 | TRBD2 | TRBV7-9 | CASSLTGTMYEQYF | TGTGCCAGCAGCTTAACCGGGACTATGTACGAGCAGTACTTC
- | TRBJ1-1 | - | TRBV23-1 | CASSQSRPVKGTEAFF | TGCGCCAGCAGTCAATCGAGGCCCGTCAAGGGGACTGAAGCTTTCTTT
- | TRBJ1-2 | TRBD1 | TRBV9 | CASSTLDRVGYGYTF | TGTGCCAGCAGCACCCTTGACAGGGTAGGATATGGCTACACCTTC
- | TRBJ2-7 | - | TRBV11-2 | CASRQLARSSYEQYF | TGTGCCAGCAGGCAGCTAGCGAGGAGCTCCTACGAGCAGTACTTC
few | TRBJ2-2 | - | TRBV5-1 | CASSLTGPGELFF | TGCGCCAGCAGCTTGACAGGGCCCGGGGAGCTGTTTTTT
few | TRBJ1-1 | - | TRBV6-1 | CASSPSLQGFF | TGTGCCAGCAGTCCGAGCTTACAGGGTTTCTTT
- | TRBJ2-1 | - | TRBV7-2 | CASSLVAGRGNEQFF | TGTGCCAGCAGCTTAGTGGCTGGGAGGGGGAATGAGCAGTTCTTC
- | TRBJ2-7 | TRBD2 | TRBV5-1 | CASGLPGGGSYEQYF | TGCGCCAGCGGGCTCCCTGGCGGGGGATCCTACGAGCAGTACTTC
- | TRBJ1-5 | - | TRBV7-9 | CASSLGDQPQHF | TGTGCCAGCAGCTTAGGAGATCAGCCCCAGCATTTT
- | TRBJ2-3 | - | TRBV4-1 | CASSQVGGGTDTQYF | TGCGCCAGCAGCCAAGTTGGCGGGGGCACAGATACGCAGTATTTT
- | TRBJ1-3 | - | TRBV27 | CASSLGYGGNTIYF | TGTGCCAGCAGTCTGGGCTATGGTGGAAACACCATATATTTT
few | TRBJ2-3 | TRBD2 | TRBV5-1 | CASSATSGRASSTDTQYF | TGCGCCAGCAGCGCCACTAGCGGGAGGGCCTCGAGCACAGATACGCAGTATTTT
- | TRBJ2-1 | - | TRBV7-9 | CASSLAVGGVNEQFF | TGTGCCAGCAGCTTAGCGGTAGGGGGGGTAAATGAGCAGTTCTTC
few | TRBJ2-2 | TRBD2 | TRBV30 | CAFAGTSGSTGELFF | TGTGCCTTTGCCGGGACTAGCGGGTCAACCGGGGAGCTGTTTTTT
- | TRBJ1-1 | - | TRBV6-5 | CASSYATGNTEAFF | TGTGCCAGCAGTTACGCCACGGGGAACACTGAAGCTTTCTTT
few | TRBJ2-6 | TRBD2 | TRBV5-1 | CASSLAGTSGRSGANVLTF | TGCGCCAGCAGCTTGGCCGGGACTAGCGGGAGATCTGGGGCCAACGTCCTGACTTTC
few | TRBJ2-7 | TRBD1 | TRBV2 | CASSETGTGAYEQYF | TGTGCCAGCAGTGAAACTGGGACAGGGGCCTACGAGCAGTACTTC
few | TRBJ2-3 | TRBD1 | TRBV28 | CASSSSGTGEDTQYF | TGTGCCAGCAGTTCTTCCGGGACAGGGGAAGATACGCAGTATTTT
few | TRBJ2-5 | TRBD2 | TRBV19 | CASSTTSGRETQYF | TGTGCCAGTAGTACTACTAGCGGAAGGGAGACCCAGTACTTC
few | TRBJ1-1 | - | TRBV2 | CASEDKTAREAEAFF | TGTGCCAGCGAGGATAAGACAGCCCGAGAGGCTGAAGCTTTCTTT
- | TRBJ2-1 | TRBD1 | TRBV10-3 | CAISPDREYNEQFF | TGTGCCATCAGTCCCGACAGGGAATACAATGAGCAGTTCTTC
- | TRBJ1-3 | - | TRBV13 | CASSLGVSFSGNTIYF | TGTGCCAGCAGCTTGGGAGTGTCTTTCTCTGGAAACACCATATATTTT
- | TRBJ1-4 | TRBD1 | TRBV18 | CASSPGSGTGIPNEKLFF | TGTGCCAGCTCACCTGGTTCCGGGACAGGGATTCCTAATGAAAAACTGTTTTTT
- | TRBJ1-5 | - | TRBV11-2 | CASSLVGSNQPQHF | TGTGCCAGCAGCTTAGTCGGTAGCAATCAGCCCCAGCATTTT
- | TRBJ1-1 | TRBD1 | TRBV7-9 | CASSLGGQGAGEAFF | TGTGCCAGCAGCTTAGGAGGACAGGGGGCGGGAGAAGCTTTCTTT
- | TRBJ2-7 | - | TRBV28 | CASSLGSGNLDEQYF | TGTGCCAGCAGTTTAGGTTCGGGGAACCTCGACGAGCAGTACTTC
few | TRBJ1-5 | TRBD1 | TRBV6-1 | CASSVAGGSQPQHF | TGTGCCAGCAGTGTTGCAGGGGGGAGTCAGCCCCAGCATTTT
- | TRBJ1-3 | - | TRBV6-5 | CASRMSSGNTIYF | TGTGCCAGCAGGATGAGCTCTGGAAACACCATATATTTT
- | TRBJ2-1 | TRBD2 | TRBV29-1 | CSVVDSGRGAFYNEQFF | TGCAGCGTTGTAGATAGCGGGAGAGGGGCCTTCTACAATGAGCAGTTCTTC
few | TRBJ1-1 | TRBD1 | TRBV25-1 | CASSVQGAANTEAFF | TGTGCCAGCAGTGTACAGGGGGCCGCGAACACTGAAGCTTTCTTT
few | TRBJ1-5 | - | TRBV2 | CASTQSRVRVNQPQHF | TGTGCCAGCACCCAGAGCAGGGTACGGGTCAATCAGCCCCAGCATTTT
few | TRBJ2-3 | TRBD2 | TRBV30 | CAWNQREADTQYF | TGTGCCTGGAATCAGCGGGAGGCAGATACGCAGTATTTT
- | TRBJ2-5 | - | TRBV28 | CASSLRGPLEETQYF | TGTGCCAGCAGTTTGCGGGGGCCGTTAGAAGAGACCCAGTACTTC
few | TRBJ2-2 | - | TRBV4-3 | CASSQERVGAANTGELFF | TGCGCCAGCAGCCAAGAACGGGTAGGAGCAGCGAACACCGGGGAGCTGTTTTTT
- | TRBJ2-2 | TRBD1 | TRBV28 | CASGSRDRGSGELFF | TGTGCCAGCGGTTCCCGGGACAGGGGAAGCGGGGAGCTGTTTTTT
- | TRBJ2-5 | - | TRBV28 | CASRLGGESETQYF | TGTGCCAGCAGGTTAGGGGGGGAGTCAGAGACCCAGTACTTC
- | TRBJ1-5 | TRBD1 | TRBV7-2 | CASSWDRAANQPQHF | TGTGCCAGCAGCTGGGACAGGGCGGCAAATCAGCCCCAGCATTTT
few | TRBJ2-7 | TRBD2 | TRBV11-2 | CASSPSGLAGVHEQYF | TGTGCCAGCAGCCCGTCTGGACTAGCGGGAGTCCACGAGCAGTACTTC
few | TRBJ1-1 | - | TRBV5-1 | CASSLGIQGYTEAFF | TGCGCCAGCAGCTTGGGAATACAGGGATATACTGAAGCTTTCTTT
few | TRBJ2-7 | TRBD1 | TRBV2 | CASRGDSYEQYF | TGTGCCAGCAGGGGGGACAGCTACGAGCAGTACTTC
- | TRBJ1-2 | TRBD1 | TRBV6-5 | CASTWTGGNYGYTF | TGTGCCAGCACCTGGACAGGGGGCAACTATGGCTACACCTTC
few | TRBJ2-7 | - | TRBV15 | CATSRGWGSGSYEQYF | TGTGCCACCAGCAGGGGGTGGGGATCGGGATCCTACGAGCAGTACTTC
few | TRBJ2-7 | TRBD1 | TRBV7-9 | CASSSTGTGLYEQYF | TGTGCCAGCAGCTCGACCGGGACAGGGCTCTACGAGCAGTACTTC
- | TRBJ2-7 | TRBD2 | TRBV6-6 | CASSYKLAGKHEQYF | TGTGCCAGCAGTTACAAGCTAGCGGGAAAACACGAGCAGTACTTC
few | TRBJ2-5 | TRBD2 | TRBV7-2 | CASSFGTSGIGETQYF | TGTGCCAGCAGCTTCGGAACTAGCGGGATAGGAGAGACCCAGTACTTC